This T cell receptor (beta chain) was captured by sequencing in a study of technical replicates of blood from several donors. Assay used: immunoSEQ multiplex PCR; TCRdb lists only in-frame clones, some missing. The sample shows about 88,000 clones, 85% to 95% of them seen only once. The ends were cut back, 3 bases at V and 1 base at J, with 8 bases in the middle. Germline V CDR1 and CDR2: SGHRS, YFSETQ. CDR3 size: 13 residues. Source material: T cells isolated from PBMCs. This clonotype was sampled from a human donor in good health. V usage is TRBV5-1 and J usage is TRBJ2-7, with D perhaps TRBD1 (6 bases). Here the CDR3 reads CASSWDNSYEQYF. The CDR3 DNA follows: TGCGCCAGCAGCTGGGACAATTCCTACGAGCAGTACTTC. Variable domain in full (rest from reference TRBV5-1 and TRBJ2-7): KAGVTQTPRYLIKTRGQQVTLSCSPISGHRSVSWYQQTPGQGLQFLFEYFSETQRNKGNFPGRFSGRQFSNSRSEMNVSTLELGDSALYLCASSWDNSYEQYFGPGTRLTVT.